This T cell receptor beta chain originates from a study of blood T cell repertoires in COVID-19. Across the study: The United States, Italy and Spain were the sources of the acute and convalescent COVID-19 samples.

Per the original methods: Nucleated cell number was recorded as an estimate derived from reference gene primer amplification. Using immunoSEQ multiplex PCR, the repertoire was profiled, and TCRdb retains in-frame clones only, with some absent. D and trimming were read from the DNA, whereas the V and J calls and clone size are those reported in that table. This table has about 400,000 clones, around nine tenths appearing once. Germline assignment: CDR1 KGHSH and CDR2 LQKENI. Losses at the gene ends were 6 bases for V and 3 bases for J; bases not matched to a gene: 11. This CDR3 region has 15 residues. Participant ages covered about 18 to 89 years across 24 US areas. Participant-reported clinical history was the basis for cohort assignment.

This sequence was found in a woman in her forties or fifties who had recovered from COVID-19. V and J are TRBV18 and TRBJ2-7; 7 nucleotides agree with TRBD1. The material sequenced was PBMCs or T cells enriched from blood (not recorded which). The CDR3 coding sequence is TGTGCCAGCTCCCCAGACAGGGACGTAAACTACGAGCAGTACTTC. This gives the protein CASSPDRDVNYEQYF.